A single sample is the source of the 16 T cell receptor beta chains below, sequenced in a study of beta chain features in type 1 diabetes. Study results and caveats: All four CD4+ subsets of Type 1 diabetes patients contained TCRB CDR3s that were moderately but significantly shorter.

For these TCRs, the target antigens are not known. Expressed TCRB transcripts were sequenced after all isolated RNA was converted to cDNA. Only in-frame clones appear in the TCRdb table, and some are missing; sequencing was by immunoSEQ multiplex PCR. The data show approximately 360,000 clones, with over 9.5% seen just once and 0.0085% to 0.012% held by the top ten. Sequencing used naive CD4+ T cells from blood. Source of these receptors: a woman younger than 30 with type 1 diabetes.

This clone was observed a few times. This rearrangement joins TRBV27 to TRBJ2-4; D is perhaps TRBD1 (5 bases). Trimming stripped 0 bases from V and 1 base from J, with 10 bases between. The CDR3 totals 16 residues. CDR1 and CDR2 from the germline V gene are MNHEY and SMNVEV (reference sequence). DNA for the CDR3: TGTGCCAGCAGTTTATCCTTCGGACACGCCAAAAACATTCAGTACTTC. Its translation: CASSLSFGHAKNIQYF.

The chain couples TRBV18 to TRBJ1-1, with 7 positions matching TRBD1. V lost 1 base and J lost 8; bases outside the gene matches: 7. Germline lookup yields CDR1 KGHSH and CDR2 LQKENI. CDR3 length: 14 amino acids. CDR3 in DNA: TGTGCCAGCTCACCACTCAGGGGGTCTGGGGAAGCTTTCTTT. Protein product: CASSPLRGSGEAFF.

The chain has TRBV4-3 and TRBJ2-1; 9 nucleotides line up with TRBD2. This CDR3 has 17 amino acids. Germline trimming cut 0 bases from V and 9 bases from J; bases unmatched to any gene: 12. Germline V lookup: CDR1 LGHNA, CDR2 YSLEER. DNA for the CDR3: TGCGCCAGCAGCCAAGATACTGGTAGCGGGAGATTCGGTGAGCAGTTCTTC. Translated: CASSQDTGSGRFGEQFF.

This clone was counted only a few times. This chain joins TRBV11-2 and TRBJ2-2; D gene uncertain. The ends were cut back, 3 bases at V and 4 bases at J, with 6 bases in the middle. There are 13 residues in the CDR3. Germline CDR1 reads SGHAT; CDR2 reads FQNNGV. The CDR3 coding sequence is TGTGCCAGCAGCTTCGTCTCCACCGGGGAGCTGTTTTTT. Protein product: CASSFVSTGELFF.

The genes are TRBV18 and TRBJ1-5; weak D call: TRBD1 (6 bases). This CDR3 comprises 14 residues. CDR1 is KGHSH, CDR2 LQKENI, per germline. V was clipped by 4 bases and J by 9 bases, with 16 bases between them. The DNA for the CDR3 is TGTGCCAGCTCACTCGACAGGCAGGGACGGCCCCAGCATTTT. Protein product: CASSLDRQGRPQHF.

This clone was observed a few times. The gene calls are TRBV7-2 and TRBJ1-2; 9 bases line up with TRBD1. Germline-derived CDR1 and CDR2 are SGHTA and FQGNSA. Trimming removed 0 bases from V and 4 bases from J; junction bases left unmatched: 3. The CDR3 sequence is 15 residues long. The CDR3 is CASSLAGQGVYGYTF. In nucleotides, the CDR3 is TGTGCCAGCAGCTTAGCGGGACAGGGTGTCTATGGCTACACCTTC.

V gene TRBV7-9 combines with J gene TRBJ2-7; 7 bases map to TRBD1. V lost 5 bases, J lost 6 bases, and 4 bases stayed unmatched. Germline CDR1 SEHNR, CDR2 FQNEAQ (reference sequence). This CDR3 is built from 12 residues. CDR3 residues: CASSNSGGEQYF. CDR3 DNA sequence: TGTGCCAGCAGCAACTCAGGGGGCGAGCAGTACTTC. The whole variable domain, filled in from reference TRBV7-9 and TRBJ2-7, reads DTGVSQNPRHKITKRGQNVTFRCDPISEHNRLYWYRQTLGQGPEFLTYFQNEAQLEKSRLLSDRFSAERPKGSFSTLEIQRTEQGDSAMYLCASSNSGGEQYFGPGTRLTVT.

The CDR3 DNA sequence: TGTGCCAGCAGTTACGCCCGGACAGGCTACGAGCAGTACTTC. Protein sequence: CASSYARTGYEQYF. The chain joins TRBV6-5 to TRBJ2-7; TRBD1 aligns across 7 bases. The V and J ends lost 2 bases and 3 bases, in that order; junction bases with no gene match: 4. Germline V CDR1 and CDR2: MNHEY, SVGAGI. The CDR3 runs 14 residues.

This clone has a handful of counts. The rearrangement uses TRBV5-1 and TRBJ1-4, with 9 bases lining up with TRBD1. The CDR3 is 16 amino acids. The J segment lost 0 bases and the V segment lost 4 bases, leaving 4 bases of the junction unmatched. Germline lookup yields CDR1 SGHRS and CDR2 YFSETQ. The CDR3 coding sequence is TGCGCCAGCAGCCGGACAGGGGTTGCAACTAATGAAAAACTGTTTTTT. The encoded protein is CASSRTGVATNEKLFF.

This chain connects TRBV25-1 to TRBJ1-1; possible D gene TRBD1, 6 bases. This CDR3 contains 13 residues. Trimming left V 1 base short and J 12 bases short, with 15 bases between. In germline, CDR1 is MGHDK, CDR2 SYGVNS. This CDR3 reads CASSEWEQGGTFF. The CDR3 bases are TGTGCCAGCAGTGAATGGGAACAGGGTGGAACTTTCTTT. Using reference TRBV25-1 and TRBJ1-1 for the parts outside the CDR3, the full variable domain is EADIYQTPRYLVIGTGKKITLECSQTMGHDKMYWYQQDPGMELHLIHYSYGVNSTEKGDLSSESTVSRIRTEHFPLTLESARPSHTSQYLCASSEWEQGGTFFGQGTRLTVV.

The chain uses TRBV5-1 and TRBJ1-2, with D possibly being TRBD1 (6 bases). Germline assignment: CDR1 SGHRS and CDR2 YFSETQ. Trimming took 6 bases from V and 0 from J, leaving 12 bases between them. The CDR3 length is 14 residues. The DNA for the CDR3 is TGCGCCAGCACCGAGGACAGAGCTAACTATGGCTACACCTTC. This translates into CASTEDRANYGYTF.

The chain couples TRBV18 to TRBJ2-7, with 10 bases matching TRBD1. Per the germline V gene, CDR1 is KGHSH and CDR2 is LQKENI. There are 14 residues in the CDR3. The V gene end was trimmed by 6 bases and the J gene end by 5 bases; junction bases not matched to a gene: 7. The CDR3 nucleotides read TGTGCCAGCTCCGCCGGGACAGGGGAAAACGAGCAGTACTTC. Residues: CASSAGTGENEQYF.

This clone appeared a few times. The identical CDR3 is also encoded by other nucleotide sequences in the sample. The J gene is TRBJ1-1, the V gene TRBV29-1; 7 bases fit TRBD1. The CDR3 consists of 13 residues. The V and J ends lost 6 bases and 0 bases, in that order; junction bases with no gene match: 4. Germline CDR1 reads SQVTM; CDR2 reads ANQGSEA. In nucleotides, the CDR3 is TGCAGCGTCGAGGGACAGATGAACACTGAAGCTTTCTTT. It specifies CSVEGQMNTEAFF.

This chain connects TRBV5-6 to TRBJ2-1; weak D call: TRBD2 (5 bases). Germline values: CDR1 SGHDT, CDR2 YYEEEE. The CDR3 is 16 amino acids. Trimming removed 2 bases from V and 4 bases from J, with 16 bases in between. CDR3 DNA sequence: TGTGCCAGCAGCTTCCTTGAGCGGTTCGCGTACAATGAGCAGTTCTTC. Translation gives CASSFLERFAYNEQFF.

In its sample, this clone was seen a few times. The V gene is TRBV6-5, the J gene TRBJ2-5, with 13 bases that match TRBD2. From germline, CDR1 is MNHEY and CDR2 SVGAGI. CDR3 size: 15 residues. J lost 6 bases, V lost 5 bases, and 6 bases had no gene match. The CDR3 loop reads CASSKPGLAGKTQYF. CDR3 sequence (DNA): TGTGCCAGCAGTAAACCGGGACTAGCGGGGAAGACCCAGTACTTC.

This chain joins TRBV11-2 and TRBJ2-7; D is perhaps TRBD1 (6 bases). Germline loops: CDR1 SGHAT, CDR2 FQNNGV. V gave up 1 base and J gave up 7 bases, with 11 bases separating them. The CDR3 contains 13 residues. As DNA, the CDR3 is TGTGCCAGCAGCTTAGGGGGGCAGGTGGAGCAGTACTTC. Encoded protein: CASSLGGQVEQYF.